Below are 16 T cell receptor beta chains sequenced from a single sample in a study of shared clonotypes between healthy human individuals. Naive CD8 cells were CD45RO-negative, positively selected for CCR7, excluding terminally differentiated effector memory CD45RA+ cells. Libraries were prepared by immunoSEQ multiplex PCR; TCRdb keeps only in-frame clonotypes and omits some of them. The sample yields about 2.2 million clones, 93% seen once. The specimen sequenced was naive CD8+ T cells from PBMCs. These receptors were collected from a man in his late teens or twenties in good health. Some clones in this sample may be carry-over from other donors' samples.

V usage is TRBV5-1 and J usage is TRBJ2-3; maybe TRBD1 (5 bases). The CDR3 covers 14 residues. The germline V and J ends were trimmed by 0 bases and 5 bases, with 10 bases remaining between them. CDR1 and CDR2 (germline): SGHRS, YFSETQ. CDR3 amino acids: CASSLEQGEDTQYF. Here the CDR3 DNA reads TGCGCCAGCAGCTTGGAGCAGGGCGAAGATACGCAGTATTTT.

The chain employs TRBV11-3 and TRBJ2-1; TRBD2 matches at 8 bases. The germline CDR1 and CDR2 sequences are SGHNT and YENEEA. V dropped 0 bases and J dropped 2; count of bases not matched to a gene: 3. This CDR3 comprises 16 residues. The CDR3 sequence: CASSLDAGGTYNEQFF. CDR3 nucleotide sequence: TGTGCCAGCAGCTTAGATGCGGGGGGAACCTACAATGAGCAGTTCTTC.

The chain recombines TRBV19 with TRBJ1-1; possibly TRBD1 for D (6 bases). The germline gives CDR1 LNHDA, CDR2 SQIVND (reference sequence). Trimming shortened V by 3 bases and J by 7 bases, and 12 bases separated the two germline ends. The CDR3 spans 13 residues. The CDR3 loop is CASSIKGGNEAFF. The CDR3 DNA is TGTGCCAGTAGTATTAAGGGGGGAAATGAAGCTTTCTTT.

The CDR3 region is CASSLVASGSRLYEQYF. The CDR3 DNA reads as TGTGCCAGCAGCTTGGTAGCTAGCGGGAGCAGGCTGTACGAGCAGTACTTC. J is TRBJ2-7 and V is TRBV5-4, with 10 bases lining up with TRBD2. Germline-derived CDR1 and CDR2 are SGHNT and YYREEE (reference sequence). The CDR3 has 17 residues. After removal of 0 bases from V and 4 bases from J, the junction contained 10 bases not matched to a gene. The whole variable domain, filled in from reference TRBV5-4 and TRBJ2-7, reads ETGVTQSPTHLIKTRGQQVTLRCSSQSGHNTVSWYQQALGQGPQFIFQYYREEENGRGNFPPRFSGLQFPNYSSELNVNALELDDSALYLCASSLVASGSRLYEQYFGPGTRLTVT.

This clone was seen a few times. This sequence joins TRBV30 and TRBJ1-1; D is possibly TRBD1 (5 bases). The CDR3 spans 14 residues. V lost 3 bases to trimming and J lost 0 bases, with 11 bases between them. The germline gives CDR1 GTSNPN, CDR2 SVGIG (reference sequence). CDR3 loop: CAWSGTVVNTEAFF. The DNA of the CDR3 is TGTGCCTGGAGCGGGACGGTGGTGAACACTGAAGCTTTCTTT.

The chain couples TRBV6-1 to TRBJ1-5; D is undetermined. The CDR3 totals 10 residues. Trimming cost V 8 bases and J 5 bases, with 4 bases left between them. Germline CDR1 and CDR2: MNHNS and SASEGT. The CDR3 loop reads CASLHQPQHF. The CDR3 nucleotides read TGTGCCAGCCTTCATCAGCCCCAGCATTTT.

The gene calls are TRBV7-6 and TRBJ2-5; tentative D call: TRBD2 (6 bases). Germline values: CDR1 SGHVS, CDR2 FNYEAQ. The length of the CDR3 is 14 residues. V was trimmed by 4 bases and J by 1 base, leaving 10 bases between them. CDR3: CASSSPGLQETQYF. The CDR3 region has the DNA TGTGCCAGCAGCTCACCGGGACTCCAAGAGACCCAGTACTTC. Supplemented by reference TRBV7-6 and TRBJ2-5, the full variable domain reads GAGVSQSPRYKVTKRGQDVALRCDPISGHVSLYWYRQALGQGPEFLTYFNYEAQQDKSGLPNDRFSAERPEGSISTLTIQRTEQRDSAMYRCASSSPGLQETQYFGPGTRLLVL.

The V and J genes are TRBV5-1 and TRBJ1-1; 9 bases are shared with TRBD1. Unmatched junction bases numbered 5, after V lost 4 bases and J lost 1 base. This CDR3 spans 15 amino acids. Looked up from germline, CDR1 is SGHRS and CDR2 is YFSETQ. CDR3 coding DNA: TGCGCCAGCAGCACGGACAGGGGACGGAACACTGAAGCTTTCTTT. This translates into CASSTDRGRNTEAFF.

This clone came up once. V is TRBV9 and J is TRBJ2-6; D call uncertain. The CDR3 covers 15 residues. CDR1 is SGDLS and CDR2 is YYNGEE in the germline V gene. V lost 3 bases and J 0 bases, leaving 7 bases between the germline ends. As DNA, the CDR3 is TGTGCCAGCAGCGCGCAGGTCTCTGGGGCCAACGTCCTGACTTTC. This gives the protein CASSAQVSGANVLTF.

In nucleotides, the CDR3 is TGTGCCAGCAGTTACTCGCTGGGGAGGCTGGAGACCCAGTACTTC. Residues: CASSYSLGRLETQYF. The chain joins TRBV6-5 to TRBJ2-5; tentatively, D is TRBD2 (6 bases). The CDR3 is made up of 15 amino acids. Germline values: CDR1 MNHEY, CDR2 SVGAGI. The ends were cut back, 0 bases at V and 5 bases at J, with 13 bases in the middle.

The V and J genes are TRBV28 and TRBJ1-5; no clear D gene. The CDR3 is made up of 18 amino acids. V lost 0 bases and J 2 bases, leaving 17 bases between the germline ends. CDR1 and CDR2 (germline): MDHEN, SYDVKM. CDR3 loop: CASSLWGLTGNGNQPQHF. Written as DNA, the CDR3 is TGTGCCAGCAGTTTATGGGGGTTGACTGGGAATGGCAATCAGCCCCAGCATTTT.

The chain uses TRBV5-5 and TRBJ2-1, with D hard to call. CDR3 length: 13 amino acids. Trimming stripped 4 bases from V and 7 bases from J, with 12 bases between. CDR1 and CDR2 from the germline V gene are SGHKS and YYEKEE (reference sequence). The CDR3 sequence: CASSLSVGNEQFF. CDR3 nucleotide sequence: TGTGCCAGCAGCCTATCGGTGGGGAATGAGCAGTTCTTC.

This clone was counted once. The chain employs TRBV27 and TRBJ2-3; 7 positions match TRBD2. CDR3 length: 15 amino acids. Germline CDR1 reads MNHEY; CDR2 reads SMNVEV (reference sequence). The V and J ends lost 8 bases and 4 bases, in that order; junction bases with no gene match: 12. The chain's CDR3 is CASRKQAGAPDTQYF. Written as DNA, the CDR3 is TGTGCCAGCCGAAAACAGGCGGGAGCCCCAGATACGCAGTATTTT.

The V call is TRBV5-6, the J call TRBJ1-5; D possibly corresponds to TRBD1 (5 bases). Trimming took off 0 bases at V and 2 bases at J, with 9 bases between the two ends. From germline, CDR1 is SGHDT and CDR2 YYEEEE. The CDR3 extends over 15 amino acids. The CDR3 protein is CASSLAGIGNQPQHF. The DNA of the CDR3 is TGTGCCAGCAGCTTGGCAGGGATTGGCAATCAGCCCCAGCATTTT.

The chain joins TRBV29-1 to TRBJ2-5, with D possibly called TRBD1 or TRBD2 (6 bases each). V lost 3 bases and J lost 3, with 11 bases in between. The CDR3 covers 13 residues. Germline V gene lookup returns CDR1 SQVTM and CDR2 ANQGSEA. CDR3 amino acids: CSVESGAEETQYF. The CDR3 DNA is TGCAGCGTTGAGTCGGGGGCTGAAGAGACCCAGTACTTC.

The CDR3 DNA follows: TGCGCCAGCAGCCAAACCCCCAGGGGAAGCTATGGCTACACCTTC. Its protein product is CASSQTPRGSYGYTF. This chain connects TRBV4-1 to TRBJ1-2, with D perhaps matching TRBD1 (6 bases). CDR1 and CDR2 (germline): MGHRA, YSYEKL. The CDR3 extends over 15 amino acids. V was clipped by 2 bases and J by 4 bases, with 14 bases between them.